This T cell receptor (beta chain) was identified in a study of blood T cells in healthy people across ages. At the level of the study: Capture via template switching afforded approximately one barcoded beta molecule per two T cells. Findings and limits, study-wide: Donor CMV status was unknown, possibly confounding expanded clonotype changes. Long-lived and aged donors differed, with more naive CD4+ cells and higher diversity in the long-lived.

This CDR3 contains 15 residues. The germline gives CDR1 SGHTA, CDR2 FQGNSA. J was trimmed by 6 bases and V by 4 bases; bases with no gene match: 10. With respect to this clonotype: The antigen is undetermined.

It was with a sample-barcoded 5' primer and a J-beta primer mix that a second PCR of about 7 to 12 cycles was run. Each of the samples gave a minimum of 2.5 million paired-end reads that contained CDR3. Each CDR3 protein is one row after TCRdb ran MiXCR on the 5' RACE reads. The table shows about 670,000 distinct CDR3 sequences, with 40% to 65% occurring only once. The sequenced material came from blood. The gene calls are TRBV7-2 and TRBJ1-2; TRBD1 aligns across 8 bases. This sequence was found in a woman older than 75 in good health. For the CDR3, the DNA is TGTGCCAGCAGCTCTTCCAGGGGGCTGGTAGATGGCTACACCTTC. It specifies CASSSSRGLVDGYTF. Looking up the rest from reference TRBV7-2 and TRBJ1-2 gives the full variable domain: GAGVSQSPSNKVTEKGKDVELRCDPISGHTALYWYRQSLGQGLEFLIYFQGNSAPDKSGLPSDRFSAERTGGSVSTLTIQRTQQEDSAVYLCASSSSRGLVDGYTFGSGTRLTVV.